This T cell receptor (beta chain) was profiled in a study of blood T cell repertoires in COVID-19. Overall study context: Italy, Spain and the United States were the sources of the convalescent and acute COVID-19 samples.

Profiled with immunoSEQ multiplex PCR; TCRdb holds only in-frame clones, not every one. Of approximately 400,000 clones listed, 89% are singletons. CDR3 length: 16 amino acids. CDR1 is SEHNR, CDR2 FQNEAQ, per germline (reference sequence). The ends lost 5 bases at V and 5 bases at J; junction bases unmatched: 12. Sequenced material: peripheral blood. This rearrangement joins TRBV7-9 to TRBJ1-1; 9 bases are shared with TRBD1. The origin of this receptor is a man aged 35 to 55 with acute or convalescent COVID-19. The CDR3 protein is CASSPTGTGSRTEAFF. CDR3 coding DNA: TGTGCCAGCAGCCCGACCGGGACAGGGTCGAGAACTGAAGCTTTCTTT.